This T cell receptor (beta chain) stems from a study of blood T cell repertoires in COVID-19 (TCRdb year 2020). In terms of the full investigation: Samples from collaborators originated in the United States, Italy and Spain and spanned both the acute and convalescent phases of COVID-19. The prospective study material was composed of cDNA or gDNA derived from T cells, B-cell-depleted T cells, or PBMCs. Subjects who had been exposed to COVID-19, were actively infected with it, or had recovered from it provided the deeply sampled blood TCRbeta repertoires that made up the dataset. The repertoires were made available in a free public database intended to serve as a resource for research on the immune response to SARS-CoV-2. The samples were drawn from the first 160 participants of the ongoing ImmuneRACE study and from 1,254 subjects provided by 6 global collaborators. The sample metadata nearly always contained a de-identified subject ID, COVID-19 status, age in years and sex. HLA class I and class II types, where available, came from metadata supplied by the sample provider rather than from assay-based typing. General study outcomes and caveats: The quantity of clinical and demographic metadata differed by source and by participant and was supplied without curation.

Participants in the prospective study were aged roughly 18 to 100 years, lived in some 24 United States geographic areas, and enrolled through a virtual design. In the prospective study, cohorts were assigned on the basis of participant-reported clinical history obtained from a screening survey and a study questionnaire. Recovered participants in ImmuneRACE Cohort 3 were defined as having two consecutive negative NP/OP PCR tests, clearance from a healthcare professional, or resolution of symptoms. Each participant in the prospective study had whole blood, serum and a nasopharyngeal or oropharyngeal swab collected by mobile phlebotomists. Over a 2-month period, participants in the prospective study had the option of providing additional blood draws and questionnaires. Prospective study blood samples were shipped either frozen or at room temperature before DNA extraction. As concerns this clone: Its cognate antigen has yet to be identified. No per-base quality is available; no much larger clone lies one base away.

The immunoSEQ Assay, a bias-controlled multiplex PCR, was used to amplify TCRbeta CDR3 regions from genomic DNA. The authors processed their data as follows. The number of nucleated cells in each sample was estimated by amplification of reference gene primers within the assay. Sequence reads were collapsed and filtered to measure the absolute abundance of every unique TCRbeta CDR3 rearrangement. For each sample, productive Simpson clonality was calculated by taking the square root of Simpson's diversity index across productive rearrangements. The clones in this table, taken by TCRdb from immuneACCESS, are in-frame only. Not every clone is retained; where verified, under half of the shortfall comes from an unresolved V gene, and the cause of the rest is unknown. The V and J calls and clone size are taken from that table; D and trimming were inferred from the DNA. The sample contains 200,000 to 300,000 clones, around 89% of them found a single time. The ten top clones hold roughly 4% of the sample.

The V and J ends are trimmed by 1 base and 3 bases, leaving 9 bases between them. From the cysteine up to the phenylalanine, the CDR3 has a length of 14 residues. Kept here is only the CDR3 DNA, which spans 42 bases and is read in frame from base 1. From a lookup of the germline V gene (reference sequence), CDR1 and CDR2 are LNHDA and SQIVND. Sample: PBMCs or T cells enriched from blood (not recorded which). The V gene is TRBV19 and the J gene is TRBJ1-2, with no D gene named confidently. The TCR was taken from a woman aged 30 to 39 who had recovered from COVID-19. CDR3 reads: CASSIAGSYYGYTF. Here is the DNA: TGTGCCAGTAGTATAGCGGGGAGCTACTATGGCTACACCTTC.